This paragraph reports one T cell receptor (beta chain). Generated by immunoSEQ multiplex PCR, the TCRdb table keeps only in-frame clones and is missing some. The profile shows approximately 120,000 clones, 88% of them singletons. The data were obtained in a study of blood T cell repertoires in COVID-19. Study-wide background: The United States, Italy and Spain were the sources of the acute and convalescent COVID-19 samples. PBMCs, B-cell-depleted T cells, or T cells provided the cDNA or gDNA that made up the material.

The CDR3 is made up of 16 amino acids. Trimming left V 0 bases short and J 0 bases short, with 10 bases between. Germline loops: CDR1 SGDLS, CDR2 YYNGEE. The sample was peripheral blood. The origin of this receptor is a human donor in a cohort sampled during active COVID-19. The chain joins TRBV9 to TRBJ1-3, with no clear D. The CDR3 is CASSVESRPSGNTIYF. Here the CDR3 DNA reads TGTGCCAGCAGCGTAGAATCCAGGCCCTCTGGAAACACCATATATTTT.